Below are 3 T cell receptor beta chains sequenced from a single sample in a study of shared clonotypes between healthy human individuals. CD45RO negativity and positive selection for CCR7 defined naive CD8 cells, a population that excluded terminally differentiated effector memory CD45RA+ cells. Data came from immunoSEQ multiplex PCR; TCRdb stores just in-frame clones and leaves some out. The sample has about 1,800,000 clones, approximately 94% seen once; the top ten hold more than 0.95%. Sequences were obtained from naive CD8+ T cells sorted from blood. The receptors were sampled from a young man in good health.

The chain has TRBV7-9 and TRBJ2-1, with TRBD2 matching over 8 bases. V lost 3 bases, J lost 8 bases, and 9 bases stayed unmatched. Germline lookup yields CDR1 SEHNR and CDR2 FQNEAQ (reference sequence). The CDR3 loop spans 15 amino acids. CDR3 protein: CASSLVIAGKDEQFF. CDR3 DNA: TGTGCCAGCAGCTTGGTAATAGCGGGAAAAGATGAGCAGTTCTTC.

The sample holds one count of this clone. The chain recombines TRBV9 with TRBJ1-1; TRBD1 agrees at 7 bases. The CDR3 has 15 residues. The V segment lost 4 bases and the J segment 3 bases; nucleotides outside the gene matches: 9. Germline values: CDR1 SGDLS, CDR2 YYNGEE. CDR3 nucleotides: TGTGCCAGCAGCCCCTCCGGGACAGCTTACACTGAAGCTTTCTTT. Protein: CASSPSGTAYTEAFF.

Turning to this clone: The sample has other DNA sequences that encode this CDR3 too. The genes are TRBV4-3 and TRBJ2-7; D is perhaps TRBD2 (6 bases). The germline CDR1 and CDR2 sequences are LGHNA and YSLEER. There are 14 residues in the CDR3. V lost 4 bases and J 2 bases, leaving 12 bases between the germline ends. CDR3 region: CASSPGLAAYEQYF. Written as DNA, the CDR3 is TGCGCCAGCAGCCCGGGACTTGCTGCCTACGAGCAGTACTTC.